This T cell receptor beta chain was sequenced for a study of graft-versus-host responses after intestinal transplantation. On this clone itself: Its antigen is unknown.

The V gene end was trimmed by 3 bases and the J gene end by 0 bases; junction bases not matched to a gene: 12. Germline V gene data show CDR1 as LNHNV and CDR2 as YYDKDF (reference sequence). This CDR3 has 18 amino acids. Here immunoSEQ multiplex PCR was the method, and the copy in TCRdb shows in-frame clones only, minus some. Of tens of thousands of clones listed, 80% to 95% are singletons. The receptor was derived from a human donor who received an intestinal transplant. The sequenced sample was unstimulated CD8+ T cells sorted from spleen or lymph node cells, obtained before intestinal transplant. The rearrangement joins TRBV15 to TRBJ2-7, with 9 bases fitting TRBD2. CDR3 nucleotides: TGTGCCACCAGCAGGCCGGGGGAAGCGGGAGGAGGCTCCTACGAGCAGTACTTC. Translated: CATSRPGEAGGGSYEQYF.